What follows is one T cell receptor (beta chain) and its context. Its antigen target is currently unknown. Base-call qualities are not available, and no considerably larger clone is one nucleotide away. This sample was included in a study of T cell repertoires in cytomegalovirus infection (dated by TCRdb to about 2019). General notes on the study: Recently identified HLA-C-restricted CMV epitopes, whose presentation resists viral immunomodulation, were targeted by peptide stimulations together with well-studied HLA-B-restricted epitopes. Donor HLA type was relevant to the analysis, as public TCR beta signatures indicated carriage of CMV infection together with the matching HLA type.

CDR1 SGHVS and CDR2 FQNEAQ are derived from the germline V gene. The CDR3 has 13 amino acids, counting the end cysteine and phenylalanine. Only CDR3 DNA is held: 39 bases, read in frame from base 1. A distance of 11 bases separates the germline ends of V and J, which lose 1 base and 7 bases respectively. The instrument was an Illumina HiSeq 1500. TCRdb reran the public reads through fastp at Q25 and MiXCR, keeping productive beta chains. Every CDR3 protein is listed once, alongside the most common genes and DNA of its rows. The sample has 450,000 to 650,000 distinct CDR3 sequences on record, almost 40% of them singletons. The ten largest clones take up roughly 50% of the sample. The sample's treatment or condition label, in plain terms: in vitro stimulation with specific CMV peptide epitopes to enrich CMV-specific T cells. The paper as a whole reports these results and caveats: In the ex vivo response, HLA-C-restricted CMV-specific TCR beta clonotypes were dominant, and in two of eight donors the single most frequent clonotype came from this HLA-C-restricted group. In both this cohort and an independent roughly 350-donor cohort, the cumulative frequency of public TCR beta family members distinguished carriers of CMV infection plus the relevant HLA type.

Rearrangement joined TRBV7-8 to TRBJ2-7; no D gene call is confident. The TCR originated in a human donor in good health (CMV status not recorded). Some clones in this sample may be carry-over from other donors' samples. Source: cultured PBMCs, taken from culture after CMV antigen stimulation. The CDR3 reads as follows: CASSLGLRYEQYF. The nucleotide sequence is given as TGTGCCAGCAGCTTAGGTTTGCGGTATGAGCAGTACTTC.